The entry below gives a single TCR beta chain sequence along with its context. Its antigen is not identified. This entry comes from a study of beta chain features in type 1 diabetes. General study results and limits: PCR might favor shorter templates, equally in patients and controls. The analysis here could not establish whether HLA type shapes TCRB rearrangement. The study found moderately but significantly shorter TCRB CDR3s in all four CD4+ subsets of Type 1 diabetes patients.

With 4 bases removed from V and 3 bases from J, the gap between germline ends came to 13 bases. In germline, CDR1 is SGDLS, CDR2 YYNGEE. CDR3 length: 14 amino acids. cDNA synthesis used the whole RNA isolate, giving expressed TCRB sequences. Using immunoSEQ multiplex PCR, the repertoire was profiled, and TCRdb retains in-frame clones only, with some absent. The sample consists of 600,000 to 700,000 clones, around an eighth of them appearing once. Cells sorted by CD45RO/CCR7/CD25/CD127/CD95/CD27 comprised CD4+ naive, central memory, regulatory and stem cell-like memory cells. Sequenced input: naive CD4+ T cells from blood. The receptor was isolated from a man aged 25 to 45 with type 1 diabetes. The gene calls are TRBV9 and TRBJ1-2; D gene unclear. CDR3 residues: CASSPRSADYGYTF. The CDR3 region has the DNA TGTGCCAGCAGCCCTCGATCGGCAGACTATGGCTACACCTTC.